These 8 T cell receptor beta chains were sequenced from one sample in a study of T cells expressing NK-cell markers. One entry per CDR3 protein, without DNA, is what TCRdb gives after re-calling the 5' RACE reads. This sample lists 200,000 to 300,000 distinct CDR3 sequences; its ten largest clones have roughly 4.2%. Input material: blood T cells: a sorted CD56 or NKG2C T cell subset, CD4+ or CD8+ T cells, or bulk PBMC T cells (not recorded which). All receptors derive from a woman between 18 and 69 years old in good health.

This chain links TRBV9 with TRBJ2-1. Germline V gene lookup returns CDR1 SGDLS and CDR2 YYNGEE. The CDR3 is 12 residues long. CDR3 region: CASSATSDEQFF.

This chain uses TRBV20-1 with TRBJ1-5; TCRdb selects TRBD1, and the lack of DNA leaves this call unchecked. This CDR3 contains 14 residues. Germline V gene lookup returns CDR1 DFQATT and CDR2 SNEGSKA (reference sequence). The CDR3 spells CSARDWTPNQPQHF.

This chain joins TRBV6-1 and TRBJ1-2; TCRdb designates TRBD1, a call that cannot be tested without DNA. The CDR3 spans 16 residues. Germline CDR1 reads MNHNS; CDR2 reads SASEGT. The CDR3 loop is CASRKNRGPANYGYTF.

The rearrangement links TRBV5-1 to TRBJ2-6. The CDR3 runs 17 residues. Germline CDR1 reads SGHRS; CDR2 reads YFSETQ. CDR3 residues: CASSSGDAYSGANVLTF.

This rearrangement joins TRBV6-1 to TRBJ2-3; TCRdb's D gene call, TRBD1, goes unchecked for lack of DNA. CDR1 and CDR2 (germline): MNHNS, SASEGT. The CDR3 has 13 amino acids. The CDR3 sequence is CASRPLITDTQYF.

The chain is built from TRBV7-2 and TRBJ1-6; TCRdb's D call of TRBD1 is untestable without DNA. CDR1 is SGHTA, CDR2 FQGNSA, per germline. The CDR3 contains 15 residues. The CDR3 loop reads CASSLGLWGNSPLHF.

The rearrangement links TRBV5-8 to TRBJ2-1; the TCRdb call, TRBD2, lacks DNA for checking. This CDR3 comprises 14 residues. Germline V gene lookup returns CDR1 SGHTS and CDR2 YDEGEE. CDR3 sequence: CASSWHGTYNEQFF.

The V call is TRBV29-1, the J call TRBJ2-3; TCRdb lists TRBD1, though no DNA is available to test this call. This CDR3 is built from 14 residues. The germline CDR1 and CDR2 sequences are SQVTM and ANQGSEA. The CDR3: CSVTRGGGTDTQYF.